One and the same sample provided the 9 T cell receptor beta chains below, sequenced in a study of T-cell reconstitution after alpha-beta-depleted transplantation in children. Researchers prepared the TCRbeta library using unique molecular identifiers, the study reports. TCRdb redid the calling of the PCR reads with MiXCR, one entry per CDR3 protein. Here the sample spans around 700,000 distinct CDR3 sequences, 10% to 15% being singletons. The material was PBMCs, obtained before TCRalphabeta/CD19-depleted stem cell transplant. These TCRs come from a girl aged 2-10 years with congenital amegakaryocytic thrombocytopenia, due to receive a stem cell transplant.

There are many counts of this clonotype. The J gene is TRBJ1-6, the V gene TRBV6-5; 9 nucleotides align to TRBD1. The CDR3 covers 17 residues. The germline CDR1 and CDR2 sequences are MNHEY and SVGAGI. The V gene end was trimmed by 4 bases and the J gene end by 5 bases; junction bases not matched to a gene: 9. The CDR3 DNA reads as TGTGCCAGCAGTTGGGTACAGACAGGGGGAAATAATTCACCCCTCCACTTT. Encoded protein: CASSWVQTGGNNSPLHF.

This rearrangement joins TRBV20-1 to TRBJ2-5; TRBD2 agrees at 14 bases. The CDR3 totals 18 residues. Germline V gene lookup returns CDR1 DFQATT and CDR2 SNEGSKA (reference sequence). The J segment lost 3 bases and the V segment lost 8 bases, leaving 17 bases of the junction unmatched. CDR3 coding DNA: TGCAGTCCCCCCAAGGGGACTAGCGGGAGAGGTTCGGAAGAGACCCAGTACTTC. It yields the protein CSPPKGTSGRGSEETQYF.

In its sample, this clonotype was seen many times. The chain employs TRBV30 and TRBJ1-2; TRBD1 matches 10 bases. Germline V gives CDR1 GTSNPN, CDR2 SVGIG (reference sequence). The ends lost 5 bases at V and 8 bases at J; junction bases unmatched: 8. The CDR3 has 13 residues. The CDR3, as DNA: TGTGCCTGGGGGGACAGGGGAGTACAGGGCTACACCTTC. Translating it yields CAWGDRGVQGYTF.

The CDR3 bases are TGTGCCAGCAGCCAAGACACGGCGGGGCGCAATGAGCAGTTCTTC. Protein: CASSQDTAGRNEQFF. The chain recombines TRBV14 with TRBJ2-1; D is possibly TRBD2 (6 bases). CDR1 is SGHDN and CDR2 is FVKESK in the germline V gene. Deletions cut 0 bases from V and 6 bases from J, with 12 bases between. The CDR3 is 15 residues long.

The gene calls are TRBV20-1 and TRBJ2-7; D is undetermined. Trimming removed 0 bases from V and 3 bases from J, with 15 bases in between. CDR3 length equals 15 residues. CDR1 and CDR2 from the germline V gene are DFQATT and SNEGSKA (reference sequence). CDR3 loop: CSARDQGQANYEQYF. CDR3 bases: TGCAGTGCTAGAGATCAAGGCCAGGCAAACTACGAGCAGTACTTC.

This chain connects TRBV15 to TRBJ2-3; D not resolved. This CDR3 is 14 amino acids long. Trimming cost V 4 bases and J 0 bases, with 8 bases left between them. CDR1 is LNHNV, CDR2 YYDKDF, per germline (reference sequence). CDR3 region: CATSTYDSTDTQYF. The CDR3 DNA sequence: TGTGCCACCAGCACCTATGACAGCACAGATACGCAGTATTTT.

This clonotype appeared many times. The CDR3 protein is CSAPREGLYGYTF. In DNA, the CDR3 is TGCAGTGCCCCTCGCGAGGGGCTCTATGGCTACACCTTC. The rearrangement links TRBV20-1 to TRBJ1-2, with D perhaps TRBD1 (5 bases). CDR3 length equals 13 residues. The V and J ends lost 6 bases and 4 bases respectively, with 15 bases between them. Germline assignment: CDR1 DFQATT and CDR2 SNEGSKA (reference sequence).

This clonotype occurred a few times. The genes are TRBV6-5 and TRBJ1-4; the D is unclear. V was clipped by 0 bases and J by 8 bases, with 7 bases between them. This CDR3 has 13 residues. From germline, CDR1 is MNHEY and CDR2 SVGAGI. The CDR3 DNA sequence: TGTGCCAGCAGTTACTCGATCACGGAAAAACTGTTTTTT. This sequence encodes CASSYSITEKLFF.

The rearrangement links TRBV2 to TRBJ2-3; TRBD2 matches at 8 bases. Losses at the gene ends were 2 bases for V and 2 bases for J; bases not matched to a gene: 15. The CDR3 spans 19 residues. CDR1 is SNHLY, CDR2 FYNNEI, per germline. The CDR3 sequence: CASSERTSRGGANTDTQYF. CDR3 nucleotides: TGTGCCAGCAGTGAAAGGACTAGCAGAGGCGGGGCTAACACAGATACGCAGTATTTT.